This T cell receptor (beta chain) is drawn from a study of technical replicates of blood from a few donors. The germline V gene encodes CDR1 MNHNS and CDR2 SASEGT. The CDR3 has 14 amino acids. J lost 3 bases, V lost 1 base, and 2 bases had no gene match. Measured with immunoSEQ multiplex PCR; TCRdb has only the in-frame clones, and not every one. There are some 30,000 clones in the sample; over 85% occur only once, and approximately 4.5% lies in the top ten. This clone was detected once. The sequence was collected from a human donor in good health. Some clones in this sample may be carry-over from other donors' samples. The sequencing input was PBMCs. The J gene is TRBJ2-7, the V gene TRBV6-1; TRBD2 agrees at 8 bases. This chain's CDR3 is CASSEGLAGYEQYF. As DNA, the CDR3 is TGTGCCAGCAGTGAAGGGCTAGCGGGCTACGAGCAGTACTTC.